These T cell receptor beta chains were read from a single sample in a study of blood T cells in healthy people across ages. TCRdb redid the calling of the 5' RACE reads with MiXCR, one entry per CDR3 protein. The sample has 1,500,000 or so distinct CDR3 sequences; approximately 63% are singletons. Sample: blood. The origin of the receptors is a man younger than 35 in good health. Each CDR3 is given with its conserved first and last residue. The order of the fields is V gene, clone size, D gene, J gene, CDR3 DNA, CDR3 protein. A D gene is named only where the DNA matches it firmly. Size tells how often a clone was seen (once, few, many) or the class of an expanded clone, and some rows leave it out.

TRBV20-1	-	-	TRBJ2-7	TGCAGTGCTCTTGATACGACAGGTCTCGAGCAGTACTTC	CSALDTTGLEQYF
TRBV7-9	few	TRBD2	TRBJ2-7	TGTGCCAGCAGCCAGCTTGGGCTAGCGGGAGGTTACGAGCAGTACTTC	CASSQLGLAGGYEQYF
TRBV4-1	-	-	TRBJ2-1	TGCGCCAGCAGCCCTTTACCGGGACGGTACTACAATGAGCAGTTCTTC	CASSPLPGRYYNEQFF
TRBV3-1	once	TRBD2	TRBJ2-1	TGTGCCAGCAGCCAAGGCCTAGCGGGAGCCTCCTACAATGAGCAGTTCTTC	CASSQGLAGASYNEQFF
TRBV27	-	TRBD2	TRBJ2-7	TGTGCCAGCAGTTCTCACGAAACGACTAGCGGGAGTTACGAGCAGTACTTC	CASSSHETTSGSYEQYF
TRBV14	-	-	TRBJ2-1	TGTGCCAGCAGCCACTCCGGGGCGGGATACAATGAGCAGTTCTTC	CASSHSGAGYNEQFF
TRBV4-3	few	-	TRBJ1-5	TGCGCCAGCAGCCCCCCGATAGGAGATAGCAATCAGCCCCAGCATTTT	CASSPPIGDSNQPQHF
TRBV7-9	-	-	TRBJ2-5	TGTGCCAGCAGCTCCCTGTCGTCAAACCAAGAGACCCAGTACTTC	CASSSLSSNQETQYF
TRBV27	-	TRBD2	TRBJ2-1	TGTGCCAGCGGCGGGATGACTAGCGGGGTAAACAATGAGCAGTTCTTC	CASGGMTSGVNNEQFF
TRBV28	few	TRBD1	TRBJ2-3	TGTGCCAGCAGTCCACCGGGACAGAGAAGAGGAGATACGCAGTATTTT	CASSPPGQRRGDTQYF
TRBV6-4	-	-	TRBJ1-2	TGTGCCAGCAACCCGGGACCTGGGGATCCTGGCTACACCTTC	CASNPGPGDPGYTF
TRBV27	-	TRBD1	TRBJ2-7	TGTGCCAGCAGTTGCGCCCACAGGGGAGCCTACGAGCAGTACTTC	CASSCAHRGAYEQYF
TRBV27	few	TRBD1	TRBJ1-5	TGTGCCAGCAGTCTCCAGACAGGGAGTCAGCCCCAGCATTTT	CASSLQTGSQPQHF
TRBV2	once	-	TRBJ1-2	TGTGCCAGCAGTGATTGGCAACCCTACGGCTACACCTTC	CASSDWQPYGYTF
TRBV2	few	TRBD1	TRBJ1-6	TGTGCCAGCACTTGGCCATCGACAGGGAATAATTCACCCCTCCACTTT	CASTWPSTGNNSPLHF
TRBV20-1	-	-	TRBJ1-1	TGCAGTGCTAGACAGGGGTGGAGGACTGAAGCTTTCTTT	CSARQGWRTEAFF
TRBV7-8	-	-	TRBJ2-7	TGTGCCAGCAGCTCACGAGCGAAGTTTTACGAGCAGTACTTC	CASSSRAKFYEQYF
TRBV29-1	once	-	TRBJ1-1	TGCAGCGTTGAAAGGAGTGAAGCTTTCTTT	CSVERSEAFF
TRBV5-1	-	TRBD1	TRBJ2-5	TGCGCCAGCAGCATACAGGGGACCAAAGAGACCCAGTACTTC	CASSIQGTKETQYF
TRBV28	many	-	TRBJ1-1	TGTGCCAGCAGTTTCGTAGGGAACACTGAAGCTTTCTTT	CASSFVGNTEAFF
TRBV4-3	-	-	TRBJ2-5	TGCGCCAGCAGCCCTGGGGGCGTGAAAGAGACCCAGTACTTC	CASSPGGVKETQYF
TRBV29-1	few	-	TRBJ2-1	TGCAGCGTTTGGATCTACAATGAGCAGTTCTTC	CSVWIYNEQFF
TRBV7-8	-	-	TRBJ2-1	TGTGCCAGCAGCTCCCACAGGTTCTCCTACAATGAGCAGTTCTTC	CASSSHRFSYNEQFF
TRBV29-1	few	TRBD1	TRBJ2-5	TGCAGCGTTGAAGTCGGGATCGGACCGGACAGGACTTTAGAGACCCAGTACTTC	CSVEVGIGPDRTLETQYF
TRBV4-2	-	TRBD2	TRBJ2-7	TGTGCCAGCAGCCAAGAACATTCCGGGACTAGCGTTGGGGCCTACGAGCAGTACTTC	CASSQEHSGTSVGAYEQYF
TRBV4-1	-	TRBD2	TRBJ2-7	TGCGCCAGCAGCCCCACACTAGCGGGAGCAATCGACGAGCAGTACTTC	CASSPTLAGAIDEQYF
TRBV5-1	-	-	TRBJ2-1	TGCGCCAGCAGCTTGGGCCCGGCCCAATACAATGAGCAGTTCTTC	CASSLGPAQYNEQFF
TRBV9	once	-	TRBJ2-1	TGTGCCAGCAGCGTAGAGTTGGGGAGCCCAACGGAGCAGTTCTTC	CASSVELGSPTEQFF
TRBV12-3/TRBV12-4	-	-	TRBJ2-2	TGTGCCAGCACCCCGAGGGGGGCCGGCACCGGGGAGCTGTTTTTT	CASTPRGAGTGELFF
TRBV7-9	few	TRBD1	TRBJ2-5	TGTGCCAGCAGCTTAGGGGGACAGCAAGAGACCCAGTACTTC	CASSLGGQQETQYF
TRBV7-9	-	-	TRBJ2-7	TGTGCCAGCAGCTTAGAACTCAGGCCCTACGAGCAGTACTTC	CASSLELRPYEQYF
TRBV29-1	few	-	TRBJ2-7	TGCAGCTTCCGGGACGGCTCCTACGAGCAGTACTTC	CSFRDGSYEQYF
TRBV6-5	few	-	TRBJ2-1	TGTGCCAGCAGTTACGCCAGTAACAGGGTGGAGCAGTTCTTC	CASSYASNRVEQFF
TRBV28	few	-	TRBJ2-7	TGTGCCAGCAGTTTAGCCCCGACGTCCTACGAGCAGTACTTC	CASSLAPTSYEQYF
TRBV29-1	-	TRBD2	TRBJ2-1	TGCAGCGTTGAAGGGGAGACTAGCGGGACGACCTACGAGCAGTTCTTC	CSVEGETSGTTYEQFF
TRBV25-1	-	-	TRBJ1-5	TGTGCCAGCAGTGCCGGGGCCACCAGTCAGCCCCAGCATTTT	CASSAGATSQPQHF
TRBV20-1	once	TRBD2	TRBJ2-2	TGCAGTGCTAGAGCGTGGACTAGCGGGAGGAACACCGGGGAGCTGTTTTTT	CSARAWTSGRNTGELFF
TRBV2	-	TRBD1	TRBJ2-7	TGTGCCAGCAGTGTACGGACAGGAGGATCCTACGAGCAGTACTTC	CASSVRTGGSYEQYF
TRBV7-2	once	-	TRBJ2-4	TGTGCCAGCAGCCCCCTAGCCCCAATAGCCAAAAACATTCAGTACTTC	CASSPLAPIAKNIQYF
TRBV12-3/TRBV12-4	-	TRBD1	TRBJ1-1	TGTGCCAGCAGTCTCGACAGGGTAGACACTGAAGCTTTCTTT	CASSLDRVDTEAFF
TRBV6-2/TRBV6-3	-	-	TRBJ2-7	TGTGCCAGCAGTTATACGGGGGAGGAGACCTACGAGCAGTACTTC	CASSYTGEETYEQYF
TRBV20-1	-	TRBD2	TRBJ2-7	TGCAGTGCTAGGAAGCCGGGAGGGACCTACGAGCAGTACTTC	CSARKPGGTYEQYF